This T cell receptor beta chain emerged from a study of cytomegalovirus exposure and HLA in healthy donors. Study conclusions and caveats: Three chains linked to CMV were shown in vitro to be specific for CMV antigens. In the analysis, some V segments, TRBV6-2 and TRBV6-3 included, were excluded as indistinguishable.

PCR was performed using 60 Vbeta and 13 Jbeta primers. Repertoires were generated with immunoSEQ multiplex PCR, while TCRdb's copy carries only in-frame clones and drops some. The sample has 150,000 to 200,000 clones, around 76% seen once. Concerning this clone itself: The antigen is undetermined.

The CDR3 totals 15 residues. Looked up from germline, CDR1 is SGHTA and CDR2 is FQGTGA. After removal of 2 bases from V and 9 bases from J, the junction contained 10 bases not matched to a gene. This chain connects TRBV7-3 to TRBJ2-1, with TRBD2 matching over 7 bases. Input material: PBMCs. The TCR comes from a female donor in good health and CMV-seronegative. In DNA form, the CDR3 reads TGTGCCAGCAGCTTATTCGCGGGAGCCCCAGGTGAGCAGTTCTTC. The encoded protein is CASSLFAGAPGEQFF.